These 21 T cell receptor beta chains originate from one sample sequenced in a study of siplizumab effects on memory and regulatory T cells. The assay was immunoSEQ multiplex PCR, and TCRdb's table has in-frame clones only and misses some. The profile shows about 72,000 clones, 75% to 95% of them singletons. The specimen was CD8+ T cells sorted from blood. These receptor sequences come from a human donor in good health.

This clone was seen just once. This chain links TRBV5-1 with TRBJ2-5; 8 nucleotides agree with TRBD2. CDR1 is SGHRS, CDR2 YFSETQ, per germline. V gave up 3 bases and J gave up 4 bases; unmatched junction bases: 14. The CDR3 has 17 amino acids. The CDR3 loop is CASSYPTNGGALETQYF. The CDR3 DNA reads as TGCGCCAGCAGCTACCCGACTAACGGGGGGGCCCTAGAGACCCAGTACTTC.

The rearrangement links TRBV19 to TRBJ2-7; 9 positions match TRBD2. Germline-derived CDR1 and CDR2 are LNHDA and SQIVND (reference sequence). V lost 5 bases, J lost 0 bases, and 5 bases stayed unmatched. The CDR3 is 15 amino acids. The CDR3 spells CASSAAGGSSYEQYF. CDR3 in DNA: TGTGCCAGTAGTGCCGCGGGGGGGAGCTCCTACGAGCAGTACTTC.

The gene calls are TRBV5-1 and TRBJ2-7; D possibly uses TRBD1 or TRBD2 (5 bases each). Germline CDR1 reads SGHRS; CDR2 reads YFSETQ. The CDR3 totals 15 residues. Trimming cost V 2 bases and J 4 bases, with 16 bases left between them. For the CDR3, the DNA is TGCGCCAGCAGCTTTGGGGACGGAAGCGATTACGAGCAGTACTTC. Its protein is CASSFGDGSDYEQYF.

The chain has TRBV12-5 and TRBJ2-1; 10 positions agree with TRBD2. Germline loops: CDR1 LGHNT, CDR2 FRNRAP. Losses at the gene ends were 6 bases for V and 3 bases for J; bases not matched to a gene: 5. The CDR3 extends over 15 amino acids. As DNA, the CDR3 is TGTGCTAGTGGGTCTAGCGGGAGTCTCTACAATGAGCAGTTCTTC. It specifies CASGSSGSLYNEQFF.

The chain uses TRBV9 and TRBJ2-5; 10 nucleotides line up with TRBD2. J lost 1 base, V lost 7 bases, and 1 base had no gene match. CDR3 size: 13 residues. CDR1 is SGDLS and CDR2 is YYNGEE in the germline V gene. CDR3 region: CASQREGQETQYF. The CDR3 region has the DNA TGTGCCAGCCAGCGGGAGGGCCAAGAGACCCAGTACTTC.

The chain recombines TRBV7-2 with TRBJ1-5; D is unresolved. Germline CDR1 reads SGHTA; CDR2 reads FQGNSA. V gave up 1 base and J gave up 0 bases, with 7 bases separating them. The CDR3 has 15 amino acids. The CDR3 coding sequence is TGTGCCAGCAGCTTAGTTGGAAATAGCAATCAGCCCCAGCATTTT. This sequence encodes CASSLVGNSNQPQHF.

This chain connects TRBV27 to TRBJ1-5, with D unresolved. The V gene lost 0 bases and the J gene lost 6 bases, with 9 bases spanning the gap. The CDR3 loop spans 14 amino acids. Looked up from germline, CDR1 is MNHEY and CDR2 is SMNVEV (reference sequence). The DNA for the CDR3 is TGTGCCAGCAGTTTATCTGGGATTGGTCAGCCCCAGCATTTT. This gives the protein CASSLSGIGQPQHF.

The J gene is TRBJ2-1, the V gene TRBV6-5; perhaps TRBD2 as D (5 bases). The CDR3 is 12 amino acids. The germline V and J ends were trimmed by 6 bases and 7 bases, with 10 bases remaining between them. The V gene's germline CDR1 is MNHEY and CDR2 SVGAGI. The CDR3 loop is CASRYIANEQFF. The CDR3, as DNA: TGTGCCAGCAGATATATAGCGAATGAGCAGTTCTTC.

The J gene is TRBJ1-2, the V gene TRBV6-1, with D unresolved. Germline CDR1 reads MNHNS; CDR2 reads SASEGT. Trimming cost V 6 bases and J 3 bases, with 11 bases left between them. This CDR3 region has 13 residues. The CDR3: CASRDGEDYGYTF. The CDR3 DNA sequence: TGTGCCAGCAGGGACGGGGAGGACTATGGCTACACCTTC.

This chain links TRBV7-9 with TRBJ2-7; TRBD1 matches at 9 bases. The CDR3 runs to 15 residues. Germline CDR1 and CDR2: SEHNR and FQNEAQ (reference sequence). The V and J ends lost 5 bases and 2 bases, in that order; junction bases with no gene match: 7. CDR3 DNA sequence: TGTGCCAGCAGCCCCGGGACAGGGTCCCCCTACGAGCAGTACTTC. As protein: CASSPGTGSPYEQYF.

The chain is built from TRBV7-9 and TRBJ2-4; 15 nucleotides align to TRBD2. The CDR3 contains 17 residues. CDR1 SEHNR and CDR2 FQNEAQ come from the germline V gene (reference sequence). V was pared by 6 bases and J by 1 base, with 4 bases of the junction left unmatched. The CDR3 bases are TGTGCCAGCAGTGGGACTAGCGGGGGGACCGCCAAAAACATTCAGTACTTC. It translates to CASSGTSGGTAKNIQYF.

The chain links TRBV27 to TRBJ1-5; 8 bases line up with TRBD1. The CDR3 covers 16 residues. The germline V gene encodes CDR1 MNHEY and CDR2 SMNVEV (reference sequence). V was pared by 2 bases and J by 3 bases, with 6 bases of the junction left unmatched. The CDR3 spells CASSLGAGGVNQPQHF. The CDR3 DNA follows: TGTGCCAGCAGTTTAGGGGCAGGGGGCGTCAATCAGCCCCAGCATTTT.

The chain has TRBV6-6 and TRBJ2-2; the D gene is possibly TRBD2 (6 bases). This CDR3 is 15 amino acids long. The V and J ends lost 6 bases and 0 bases respectively, with 11 bases between them. CDR1 and CDR2 from the germline V gene are MNHNY and SVGAGI (reference sequence). CDR3: CASSLTRPNTGELFF. The CDR3 DNA reads TGTGCCAGCAGCTTGACTAGGCCGAACACCGGGGAGCTGTTTTTT.

The chain couples TRBV7-9 to TRBJ1-1, with D unclear. The V end was cut by 1 base, the J end by 1 base, with 10 bases between. Per germline, CDR1 SEHNR and CDR2 FQNEAQ (reference sequence). The CDR3 has 15 amino acids. The CDR3 loop is CASSLGQPSNTEAFF. Here the CDR3 DNA reads TGTGCCAGCAGCTTAGGGCAGCCTTCGAACACTGAAGCTTTCTTT.

The chain couples TRBV9 to TRBJ2-2, with 15 bases identical to TRBD2. The V gene's germline CDR1 is SGDLS and CDR2 YYNGEE. The CDR3 contains 16 residues. Trimming removed 4 bases from V and 5 bases from J; junction bases left unmatched: 3. CDR3 residues: CASSIGTSGRTGELFF. The CDR3 region has the DNA TGTGCCAGCAGCATAGGGACTAGCGGGAGGACCGGGGAGCTGTTTTTT.

This rearrangement joins TRBV6-1 to TRBJ2-7; D gene unclear. The CDR3 sequence is 15 residues long. Germline V gene data show CDR1 as MNHNS and CDR2 as SASEGT. V was cut by 0 bases and J by 2 bases, with 11 bases left in between. The CDR3 region is CASSEAGFSTYEQYF. In DNA form, the CDR3 reads TGTGCCAGCAGTGAAGCGGGGTTCTCGACCTACGAGCAGTACTTC.

The chain employs TRBV19 and TRBJ2-1, with TRBD2 identical over 9 bases. The ends lost 4 bases at V and 4 bases at J; junction bases unmatched: 5. The germline gives CDR1 LNHDA, CDR2 SQIVND (reference sequence). The CDR3 extends over 15 amino acids. DNA of the CDR3: TGTGCCAGTAGTAAGGCTAGCGGGGCATACAATGAGCAGTTCTTC. It yields the protein CASSKASGAYNEQFF.

The rearrangement links TRBV14 to TRBJ2-5; a possible D gene is TRBD1 (5 bases). V lost 1 base to trimming and J lost 4 bases, with 16 bases between them. Germline V lookup: CDR1 SGHDN, CDR2 FVKESK. The CDR3 runs to 16 residues. CDR3 sequence reads: CASSQVSGPWRETQYF. The CDR3 bases are TGTGCCAGCAGCCAAGTCTCAGGGCCATGGAGAGAGACCCAGTACTTC.

The CDR3 reads CASGPPLSGELFF. CDR3 bases: TGTGCTAGTGGTCCGCCCCTATCCGGGGAGCTGTTTTTT. The chain combines TRBV12-5 with TRBJ2-2, with D unresolved. This CDR3 spans 13 amino acids. V was shortened by 5 bases and J by 6 bases, with 10 bases between the two germline ends. Germline CDR1 and CDR2: LGHNT and FRNRAP.

The chain has TRBV11-2 and TRBJ1-2; a weak D match, TRBD1 (6 bases). Trimming left V 5 bases short and J 9 bases short, with 22 bases between. The CDR3 totals 15 residues. Germline assignment: CDR1 SGHAT and CDR2 FQNNGV. The CDR3 loop is CASSRGGQGELSYTF. The CDR3, as DNA: TGTGCCAGCAGCCGGGGGGGGCAGGGCGAGTTGAGCTACACCTTC.

The J gene is TRBJ2-7, the V gene TRBV27, with D possibly being TRBD1 or TRBD2 (6 bases each). Looked up from germline, CDR1 is MNHEY and CDR2 is SMNVEV (reference sequence). The length of the CDR3 is 15 residues. Trimming stripped 2 bases from V and 10 bases from J, with 21 bases between. The CDR3 sequence: CASSLLGPGARVQYF. In nucleotides, the CDR3 is TGTGCCAGCAGTTTACTTGGGCCGGGGGCGCGGGTTCAGTACTTC.